The text below deals with one T cell receptor beta chain. Terminally differentiated effector memory CD45RA+ cells were left out of the naive CD8 fraction, which was CD45RO-negative and positively selected for CCR7. TCRdb keeps only in-frame clones here, not all; method: immunoSEQ multiplex PCR. There are some 2 million clones in the sample; about 95% occur only once, and under 1.5% lies in the top ten. The data were taken from a study of shared clonotypes between healthy human individuals. Trimming removed 2 bases from V and 0 bases from J, with 10 bases in between. The CDR3 consists of 16 residues. The germline V gene encodes CDR1 SEHNR and CDR2 FQNEAQ (reference sequence).

Specimen: naive CD8+ T cells sorted from blood. The rearrangement links TRBV7-9 to TRBJ2-2; possible D gene TRBD2, 6 bases. The TCR was taken from a man aged 18 to 30 in good health. CDR3 residues: CASSLHSSANTGELFF. The CDR3 DNA is TGTGCCAGCAGCTTACATTCTAGCGCGAACACCGGGGAGCTGTTTTTT.